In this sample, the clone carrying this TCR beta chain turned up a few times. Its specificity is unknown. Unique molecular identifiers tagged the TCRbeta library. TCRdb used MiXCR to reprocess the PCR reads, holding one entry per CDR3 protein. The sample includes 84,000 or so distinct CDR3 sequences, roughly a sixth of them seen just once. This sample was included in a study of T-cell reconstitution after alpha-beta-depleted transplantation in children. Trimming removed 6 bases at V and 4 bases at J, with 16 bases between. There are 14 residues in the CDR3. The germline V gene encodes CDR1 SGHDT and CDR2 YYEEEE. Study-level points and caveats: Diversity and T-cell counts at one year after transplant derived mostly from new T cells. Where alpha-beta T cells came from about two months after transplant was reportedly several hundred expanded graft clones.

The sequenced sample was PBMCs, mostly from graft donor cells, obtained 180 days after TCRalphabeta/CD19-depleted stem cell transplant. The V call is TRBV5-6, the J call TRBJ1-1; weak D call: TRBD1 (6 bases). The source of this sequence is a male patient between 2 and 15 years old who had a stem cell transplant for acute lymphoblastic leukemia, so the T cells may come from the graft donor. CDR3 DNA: TGTGCCAGCACAGGGGACCGAGGCGGCACTGAAGCTTTCTTT. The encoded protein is CASTGDRGGTEAFF.